The table lists the clone carrying this T cell receptor (beta chain) with a few counts. Its antigen remains unidentified. The libraries were made with immunoSEQ version 4 in survey mode. Assay used: immunoSEQ multiplex PCR; TCRdb lists only in-frame clones, some missing. The table has under 20,000 clones, 65% seen once. These data come from a study of persistence of HIV-infected CD4 T cells. Trimming left V 2 bases short and J 2 bases short, with 0 bases between. This CDR3 has 12 residues. Cells were stimulated with overlapping HIV-1 Gag 15-mer peptides. Sorting of responding CD4+ T cells relied on upregulated CD40 ligand together with CD69.

The J gene is TRBJ2-2, the V gene TRBV12-3 or TRBV12-4; D unresolved. The sequence derives from an adult woman with HIV who was CMV-seropositive. The sequencing here drew on CD4+ T cells sorted from PBMCs after approximately 20-hour stimulation, taken from a patient who received antiretroviral therapy. This chain's CDR3 is CASSLNTGELFF. The CDR3 bases are TGTGCCAGCAGTTTAAACACCGGGGAGCTGTTTTTT.